The entry that follows covers one T cell receptor beta chain sequence. Its specificity is unknown. Germline lookup yields CDR1 SNHLY and CDR2 FYNNEI. This CDR3 has 15 amino acids. V gave up 7 bases and J gave up 5 bases; unmatched junction bases: 6. The data belong to a study of cytomegalovirus exposure and HLA in healthy donors. With 60 Vbeta and 13 Jbeta primers, the PCR was carried out. Repertoires were generated with immunoSEQ multiplex PCR, while TCRdb's copy carries only in-frame clones and drops some. The sample has more than 85,000 clones, 70% to 90% seen once. Study observations and caveats: Within the data, a cluster of highly shared sequence variants was likely a sequencing artifact. Cytomegalovirus association was assigned to about 150 TCR beta chains. Later findings reportedly placed an Asian-associated ancestry cluster below the roughly 670-donor mean for N-insertions. Reports described diagnosis of cytomegalovirus status by the classifier as highly specific and sensitive.

The chain carries TRBV2 and TRBJ1-4; TRBD1 agrees at 11 bases. The sequence derives from a man aged 35-49 years in good health and CMV-seronegative. Sequencing was carried out using PBMCs. CDR3 in DNA: TGTGCCAGCACTAAAAGGACAGGGGGCAATGAAAAACTGTTTTTT. It encodes CASTKRTGGNEKLFF.